Sequencing of this T cell receptor (beta chain) was carried out in a study of radiotherapy plus CTLA-4 blockade in lung cancer. CDR3 length: 15 amino acids. Germline loops: CDR1 SGDLS, CDR2 YYNGEE. With 0 bases clipped from V and 7 bases from J, the junction kept 7 bases outside the gene matches. Sequencing used immunoSEQ multiplex PCR; TCRdb keeps in-frame clones, though not all of them. The sample holds 50,000 to 75,000 clones, around three quarters seen once. About this clone itself: Its antigen is not identified. Other DNA sequences in the same sample also yield this CDR3.

Study-wide results and caveats: Alongside interferon-beta, early blood T cell clone dynamics were reportedly the best predictor of response.

The source of this sequence is a human donor with non-small cell lung cancer who had a complete response to radiotherapy plus ipilimumab. Sequencing was performed on peripheral blood, taken from a patient treated with radiotherapy plus ipilimumab. The genes are TRBV9 and TRBJ2-1; 7 positions agree with TRBD2. CDR3 amino acids: CASSVAAGERNEQFF. DNA of the CDR3: TGTGCCAGCAGCGTAGCGGCGGGAGAACGGAATGAGCAGTTCTTC. The full variable domain, completed using reference TRBV9 and TRBJ2-1, is DSGVTQTPKHLITATGQRVTLRCSPRSGDLSVYWYQQSLDQGLQFLIQYYNGEERAKGNILERFSAQQFPDLHSELNLSSLELGDSALYFCASSVAAGERNEQFFGPGTRLTVL.